The 10 T cell receptor beta chains below were found in one sample sequenced in a study of Ad26.COV2.S vaccination and SARS-CoV-2 variants. Here immunoSEQ multiplex PCR was the method, and the copy in TCRdb shows in-frame clones only, minus some. Of hundreds of thousands of clones listed, roughly 91% are singletons. As to treatment: some 20 received Ad26.COV2.S at low or high dose, single or two shots; several received placebo; per-sample allocation not given. The samples were gathered on day 63 after the first injection of vaccine or placebo. Sequencing was performed on peripheral blood, taken in a trial of Ad26.COV2.S vaccine versus placebo. The source of these receptors is a person between 18 and 65 years old who received the Ad26.COV2.S COVID-19 vaccine or a placebo.

This clone has just one count. The chain couples TRBV19 to TRBJ1-2, with D hard to call. The V end lost 2 bases, the J end lost 2 bases, and 3 bases lay between the germline ends. Germline CDR1 is LNHDA and CDR2 is SQIVND (reference sequence). The CDR3 is 12 residues long. This CDR3 is CASSIRNYGYTF. CDR3 bases: TGTGCCAGTAGTATAAGGAACTATGGCTACACCTTC. The variable domain in full, completed from reference TRBV19 and TRBJ1-2, reads DGGITQSPKYLFRKEGQNVTLSCEQNLNHDAMYWYRQDPGQGLRLIYYSQIVNDFQKGDIAEGYSVSREKKESFPLTVTSAQKNPTAFYLCASSIRNYGYTFGSGTRLTVV.

The chain links TRBV9 to TRBJ2-7, with TRBD2 as a possible D gene (6 bases). The ends were cut back, 4 bases at V and 7 bases at J, with 21 bases in the middle. This CDR3 spans 15 amino acids. Germline V gives CDR1 SGDLS, CDR2 YYNGEE. Here the CDR3 DNA reads TGTGCCAGCAGCCTCAGCGCGGGGCCAACGGGGGAGCAGTACTTC. It is translated as CASSLSAGPTGEQYF.

The chain has TRBV7-9 and TRBJ2-1; possible D gene TRBD2, 6 bases. The CDR3 is made up of 14 amino acids. The germline gives CDR1 SEHNR, CDR2 FQNEAQ (reference sequence). V lost 0 bases and J lost 7, with 10 bases in between. For the CDR3, the DNA is TGTGCCAGCAGCTTAGCGTCTGGGGGGAATGAGCAGTTCTTC. The encoded protein is CASSLASGGNEQFF.

The chain employs TRBV5-6 and TRBJ2-7; 11 bases fit TRBD2. CDR1 and CDR2 (germline): SGHDT, YYEEEE. The ends lost 3 bases at V and 1 base at J; junction bases unmatched: 9. The CDR3 contains 17 residues. CDR3 region: CASSSPGLAESSYEQYF. The CDR3 region has the DNA TGTGCCAGCAGCTCGCCGGGACTAGCGGAATCATCCTACGAGCAGTACTTC.

The chain uses TRBV6-6 and TRBJ2-7, with no clear D. Trimming left V 0 bases short and J 10 bases short, with 10 bases between. The germline CDR1 and CDR2 sequences are MNHNY and SVGAGI (reference sequence). The CDR3 contains 12 residues. CDR3 DNA: TGTGCCAGCAGTTACTCGTCTGAACGCCAGTACTTC. Translated: CASSYSSERQYF.

This clone has just a few counts. The rearrangement uses TRBV5-4 and TRBJ2-5, with 7 bases lining up with TRBD2. The V segment lost 2 bases and the J segment 4 bases; nucleotides outside the gene matches: 2. This CDR3 has 13 residues. Germline values: CDR1 SGHNT, CDR2 YYREEE (reference sequence). The CDR3 DNA is TGTGCCAGCAGCTTTCCGGGGGGAGAGACCCAGTACTTC. Residues: CASSFPGGETQYF.

V and J are TRBV30 and TRBJ2-7; 10 nucleotides agree with TRBD1. Per germline, CDR1 GTSNPN and CDR2 SVGIG (reference sequence). After removal of 3 bases from V and 6 bases from J, the junction contained 8 bases not matched to a gene. CDR3 size: 14 residues. CDR3 sequence (DNA): TGTGCCTGGAGGCTCGACAGGGGGCAGGCCGAGCAGTACTTC. Translation gives CAWRLDRGQAEQYF.

The chain carries TRBV10-3 and TRBJ2-3; maybe TRBD1 (5 bases). Germline V lookup: CDR1 ENHRY, CDR2 SYGVKD. The CDR3 runs to 15 residues. Trimming took off 5 bases at V and 2 bases at J, with 14 bases between the two ends. CDR3 nucleotide sequence: TGTGCCATCAGTCGACTTCAGGGCCCCACAGATACGCAGTATTTT. Amino acids: CAISRLQGPTDTQYF.

The V call is TRBV29-1, the J call TRBJ1-1; 7 positions match TRBD1. Per germline, CDR1 SQVTM and CDR2 ANQGSEA. V gave up 4 bases and J gave up 5 bases; unmatched junction bases: 13. This CDR3 is built from 15 residues. The CDR3 bases are TGCAGCGTTGCAGCGGGGAGGGGGCTAGGAACTGAAGCTTTCTTT. Protein sequence: CSVAAGRGLGTEAFF.

The chain employs TRBV20-1 and TRBJ2-5; TRBD1 might be the D (6 bases). With 6 bases removed from V and 5 bases from J, the gap between germline ends came to 10 bases. CDR1 is DFQATT and CDR2 is SNEGSKA in the germline V gene (reference sequence). The CDR3 totals 11 residues. CDR3 region: CSAIRGETQYF. For the CDR3, the DNA is TGCAGTGCAATTAGGGGGGAGACCCAGTACTTC.